This entry is about one T cell receptor beta chain. Its cognate antigen is unknown. The source of the sample is a study of a mutant IDH1 vaccine in newly diagnosed glioma. Study information: Pretreatment consisted of radiotherapy, temozolomide, or both, with most receiving both.

This table comes from immunoSEQ multiplex PCR, and its TCRdb copy is limited to in-frame clones, with some not included. This sample yields fewer than 45,000 clones, of which approximately 78% are seen a single time; 7% to 10% belongs to the top ten. CDR1 and CDR2 (germline): SGHDT, YYEEEE. The trim removed 3 bases at V and 6 bases at J, leaving 15 bases unmatched. The CDR3 sequence is 17 residues long. Stated time point: baseline, week 1 (first vaccination visit). The treatment was: pre-vaccination baseline after standard-of-care therapy. Study-level findings and limits: Most patients, 85% to 95%, showed vaccine-induced immune responses.

The chain employs TRBV5-6 and TRBJ2-7; 10 bases align to TRBD1. This sample comprised PBMCs, obtained from a glioma patient treated with radiotherapy, temozolomide or both. The origin of this receptor is a man aged 40-55 years with glioma. Some clones in this sample may be carry-over from other donors' samples. CDR3 protein: CASSSTSGQGNLGEQYF. DNA of the CDR3: TGTGCCAGCAGCTCCACCTCGGGACAGGGGAACCTAGGCGAGCAGTACTTC.